This TCR beta chain was sequenced in a study of shared clonotypes between healthy human individuals. Germline V gene sequence: CDR1 SEHNR, CDR2 FQNEAQ (reference sequence). The CDR3 has 15 residues. The V gene lost 4 bases and the J gene lost 0 bases, with 10 bases spanning the gap. Naive CD8 cells comprised CD45RO-negative, CCR7-positively selected cells, excluding terminally differentiated effector memory CD45RA+ cells. Each replicate PCR on the sorted subsets used 200 to 250 ng DNA (approximately 27,000 T cell genomes). Assay used: immunoSEQ multiplex PCR; TCRdb lists only in-frame clones, some missing. The table lists roughly 850,000 clones, 96% of them singletons.

Sequenced material: naive CD8+ T cells sorted from blood. The clonotype comes from a man aged 25 to 40 in good health. The rearrangement joins TRBV7-9 to TRBJ2-1; no firm D call. The CDR3 DNA is TGTGCCAGCAGCTCTCCGGGTAGCTCCTACAATGAGCAGTTCTTC. Translated: CASSSPGSSYNEQFF.